The next 19 T cell receptor beta chains were all read from a single sample in a study of T cells in Graves' hyperthyroidism and ophthalmopathy. Template material for amplifying TCR beta CDR3 regions consisted of RNA transcripts. Carried out on the TCR CDR3, a first-round RT-PCR used the HTBI primer set. TCRdb redid the calling of the multiplex PCR reads with MiXCR, one entry per CDR3 protein. The sample shows 250,000 to 350,000 distinct CDR3 sequences, over 15% of them seen only once. Sequenced: blood. Source of these receptors: a man aged 30 to 45 with Graves' hyperthyroidism.

This clonotype was counted at least ten times. This rearrangement joins TRBV27 to TRBJ2-7, with TRBD1 matching over 10 bases. Germline trimming cut 7 bases from V and 0 bases from J; bases unmatched to any gene: 3. The CDR3 covers 14 residues. The germline CDR1 and CDR2 sequences are MNHEY and SMNVEV (reference sequence). The CDR3 sequence is CASMRQGASYEQYF. The CDR3 DNA sequence: TGTGCCAGCATGAGACAGGGGGCCTCCTACGAGCAGTACTTC.

This clonotype was counted ten times or more. The V and J genes are TRBV28 and TRBJ1-1, with D unresolved. There are 12 residues in the CDR3. Germline CDR1 reads MDHEN; CDR2 reads SYDVKM. V was shortened by 9 bases and J by 0 bases, with 8 bases between the two germline ends. The CDR3 region is CASWALNTEAFF. The CDR3 DNA reads as TGTGCCAGTTGGGCTTTGAACACTGAAGCTTTCTTT.

This clonotype was seen repeatedly, ten times or more. The chain employs TRBV10-3 and TRBJ1-1, with D perhaps TRBD1 (6 bases). Germline V gene sequence: CDR1 ENHRY, CDR2 SYGVKD. Between the trimmed V and J ends, which lost 7 bases and 2 bases, there was a span of 11 bases. This CDR3 has 13 residues. The CDR3 here is CAINPGDNTEAFF. The CDR3 region has the DNA TGTGCCATCAATCCAGGGGACAACACTGAAGCTTTCTTT.

This clonotype has ten or more counts. The chain links TRBV9 to TRBJ2-1, with D possibly TRBD2 on 6 matching bases. V shed 4 bases and J shed 6 bases, with 17 bases lying between them. CDR3 length: 15 residues. From germline, CDR1 is SGDLS and CDR2 YYNGEE. The CDR3 nucleotides are TGTGCCAGCAGCCTCCGGGACTGGGTACTCAATGAGCAGTTCTTC. It yields the protein CASSLRDWVLNEQFF.

This clonotype was picked up many times. The chain recombines TRBV28 with TRBJ2-3, with no clear D. Per germline, CDR1 MDHEN and CDR2 SYDVKM. This CDR3 region has 15 residues. Trimming removed 2 bases at V and 2 bases at J, with 11 bases between. The CDR3, as DNA: TGTGCCAGCAGTTTAGCCGGGCTGTCCACAGATACGCAGTATTTT. It is translated as CASSLAGLSTDTQYF.

On this clonotype: A much bigger clone sits one base away, suggesting this may be a read error. The CDR3 reads CASSYRPWTSGSSPYNEQYF. Here the CDR3 DNA reads TGTGCCAGCAGTTACCGTCCATGGACTAGCGGGAGTTCCCCCTACAATGAGCAGTACTTC. The rearrangement joins TRBV12-3 or TRBV12-4 to TRBJ2-1; 13 positions agree with TRBD2. The J call is in doubt because the DNA end fits TRBJ2-7 better. The CDR3 has 20 amino acids.

This clonotype was seen repeatedly, ten times or more. The V gene is TRBV3-1, the J gene TRBJ2-1; 8 nucleotides match TRBD2. Germline assignment: CDR1 LGHDT and CDR2 YNNKEL (reference sequence). This CDR3 contains 16 residues. Trimming removed 2 bases from V and 6 bases from J; junction bases left unmatched: 9. This CDR3 reads CASSQQPRLASNEQFF. The CDR3 DNA reads TGTGCCAGCAGCCAACAACCGAGACTAGCGTCCAATGAGCAGTTCTTC.

This clonotype was recorded many times. The rearrangement uses TRBV10-3 and TRBJ2-1; TRBD2 matches 14 bases. Trimming at V came to 2 bases and at J to 3 bases, leaving 0 bases not matched to a gene. Germline-derived CDR1 and CDR2 are ENHRY and SYGVKD. CDR3 length equals 16 residues. CDR3 DNA sequence: TGTGCCATCAGTGAGGGGACTAGCGGGAGCTACAATGAGCAGTTCTTC. Translation gives CAISEGTSGSYNEQFF.

This clonotype was detected a few times. The chain couples TRBV25-1 to TRBJ2-5; 7 positions agree with TRBD1. V shed 4 bases, J shed 5 bases, and the junction held 7 bases outside the gene matches. Germline loops: CDR1 MGHDK, CDR2 SYGVNS. The length of the CDR3 is 14 residues. The CDR3 is CASSVLGGDETQYF. CDR3 nucleotides: TGTGCCAGCAGTGTGTTAGGGGGCGATGAGACCCAGTACTTC.

Of note for this clonotype: Compared with germline, one end of the junction differs, possibly owing to a read error. The chain uses TRBV6-1 and TRBJ2-3; D not resolved. CDR3 length: 12 amino acids. Looked up from germline, CDR1 is MNHNS and CDR2 is SASEGT. The CDR3 here is CASCEGTDTQYF. DNA of the CDR3: TGTGCCAGCTGTGAGGGCACAGATACGCAGTATTTT.

The gene calls are TRBV15 and TRBJ2-2; 7 bases match TRBD2. This CDR3 has 16 residues. The germline gives CDR1 LNHNV, CDR2 YYDKDF (reference sequence). The ends lost 4 bases at V and 2 bases at J; junction bases unmatched: 7. The CDR3, as DNA: TGTGCCACCAGCAAAGCCGCGGGACTAAACACCGGGGAGCTGTTTTTT. As protein: CATSKAAGLNTGELFF.

The sample holds many counts of this clonotype. The gene calls are TRBV5-1 and TRBJ2-7; TRBD2 matches at 8 bases. From germline, CDR1 is SGHRS and CDR2 YFSETQ. J lost 2 bases, V lost 4 bases, and 8 bases had no gene match. The length of the CDR3 is 15 residues. CDR3 sequence reads: CASSRGGDETYEQYF. As DNA, the CDR3 is TGCGCCAGCAGCCGGGGGGGGGATGAGACCTACGAGCAGTACTTC.

The chain links TRBV18 to TRBJ2-1; 9 bases agree with TRBD1. Per germline, CDR1 KGHSH and CDR2 LQKENI. This CDR3 is 18 amino acids long. The trim removed 0 bases at V and 3 bases at J, leaving 9 bases unmatched. The DNA of the CDR3 is TGTGCCAGCTCACCACCGATTGCGGACAGGGGTTTCTACAATGAGCAGTTCTTC. Its protein is CASSPPIADRGFYNEQFF. The variable domain in full, completed from reference TRBV18 and TRBJ2-1, reads NAGVMQNPRHLVRRRGQEARLRCSPMKGHSHVYWYRQLPEEGLKFMVYLQKENIIDESGMPKERFSAEFPKEGPSILRIQQVVRGDSAAYFCASSPPIADRGFYNEQFFGPGTRLTVL.

The chain is built from TRBV3-1 and TRBJ1-4; weak D call: TRBD1 (5 bases). The CDR3 length is 15 residues. Trimming removed 0 bases at V and 8 bases at J, with 13 bases between. Germline CDR1 and CDR2: LGHDT and YNNKEL (reference sequence). The chain's CDR3 is CASSQDRRGFEKLFF. Here the CDR3 DNA reads TGTGCCAGCAGCCAAGATCGTAGGGGTTTCGAAAAACTGTTTTTT.

This clonotype was recorded at least ten times. The chain employs TRBV30 and TRBJ2-5; TRBD2 matches 13 bases. The germline V gene has CDR1 GTSNPN and CDR2 SVGIG (reference sequence). The CDR3 contains 14 residues. Trimming removed 5 bases from V and 2 bases from J; junction bases left unmatched: 2. The CDR3 spells CAWGGLAGQETQYF. The CDR3 nucleotides are TGTGCCTGGGGGGGACTAGCGGGACAAGAGACCCAGTACTTC. The full variable domain, in which reference TRBV30 and TRBJ2-5 provide the parts outside the CDR3, is SQTIHQWPATLVQPVGSPLSLECTVEGTSNPNLYWYRQAAGRGLQLLFYSVGIGQISSEVPQNLSASRPQDRQFILSSKKLLLSDSGFYLCAWGGLAGQETQYFGPGTRLLVL.

The chain joins TRBV20-1 to TRBJ2-1, with 8 bases identical to TRBD2. The V gene end was trimmed by 0 bases and the J gene end by 4 bases; junction bases not matched to a gene: 5. Germline-derived CDR1 and CDR2 are DFQATT and SNEGSKA (reference sequence). The CDR3 is 15 amino acids. The CDR3 reads CSARDEREYYNEQFF. CDR3 DNA sequence: TGCAGTGCTAGAGATGAGCGGGAGTATTACAATGAGCAGTTCTTC.

This clonotype was seen many times. The chain employs TRBV27 and TRBJ2-7; 8 nucleotides line up with TRBD1. CDR3 length: 14 residues. CDR1 MNHEY and CDR2 SMNVEV come from the germline V gene (reference sequence). With 3 bases clipped from V and 7 bases from J, the junction kept 8 bases outside the gene matches. DNA for the CDR3: TGTGCCAGCAGTTTTTCAGGGGGCCTGAGGGAGCAGTACTTC. It encodes CASSFSGGLREQYF.

This clonotype was seen many times. V and J are TRBV6-1 and TRBJ2-1; 9 nucleotides align to TRBD2. CDR1 MNHNS and CDR2 SASEGT come from the germline V gene. V lost 5 bases, J lost 6 bases, and 14 bases stayed unmatched. The CDR3 is made up of 17 amino acids. The DNA for the CDR3 is TGTGCCAGCAGTTACTTAGCCGGGACTAGCAGCTTCAATGAGCAGTTCTTC. Translation gives CASSYLAGTSSFNEQFF.

This clonotype occurred many times. V gene TRBV24-1 combines with J gene TRBJ2-1; 7 bases are a match to TRBD1. Unmatched junction bases numbered 8, after V lost 3 bases and J lost 7 bases. Germline assignment: CDR1 KGHDR and CDR2 SFDVKD. The CDR3 length is 15 residues. The CDR3 spells CATSDPHRGENEQFF. CDR3 nucleotides: TGTGCCACCAGTGATCCTCACAGGGGAGAAAATGAGCAGTTCTTC.